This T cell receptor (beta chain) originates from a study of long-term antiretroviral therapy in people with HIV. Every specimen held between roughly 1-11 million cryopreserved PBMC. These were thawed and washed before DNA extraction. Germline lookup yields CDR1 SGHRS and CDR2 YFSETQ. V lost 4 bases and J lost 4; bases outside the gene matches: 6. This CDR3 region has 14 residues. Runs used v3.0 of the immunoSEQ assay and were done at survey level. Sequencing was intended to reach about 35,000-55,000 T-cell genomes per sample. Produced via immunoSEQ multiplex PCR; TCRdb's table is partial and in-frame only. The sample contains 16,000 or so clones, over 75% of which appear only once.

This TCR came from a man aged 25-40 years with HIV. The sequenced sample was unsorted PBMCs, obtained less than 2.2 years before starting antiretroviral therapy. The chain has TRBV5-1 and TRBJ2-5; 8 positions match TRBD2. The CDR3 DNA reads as TGCGCCAGCAGCACGGGACTAGTCGGAGAGACCCAGTACTTC. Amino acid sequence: CASSTGLVGETQYF.